This T cell receptor beta chain was recorded in a study of T cell responses to AZD1222 COVID-19 vaccine (dated by TCRdb to the early 2020s). For context, the study as a whole: TCR sequencing covered approximately 230 trial participants: 200 to 210 given two doses of AZD1222 and about 26 given two doses of MenACWY control vaccine. Enrollment into the trials was organized by age into subgroups of 18-55, 56-69 and 70-plus years, and those subgroups contained around 150, 28 and 57 TCR-sequenced participants, respectively.

V drops 8 bases and J drops 10 bases, leaving 17 bases in between. Counted from cysteine to phenylalanine, this CDR3 has 12 amino acids. Solely the CDR3 DNA is kept, with 36 bases framed from the first base. Looking up the germline V gene (reference sequence) yields CDR1 LNHDA and CDR2 SQIVND. The time point label, read with the paper, signifies: about 28 days (+/-7) after the second vaccine dose. AZD1222 recipients with second doses at about 4 weeks or about 12 weeks were pooled, because spike-specific TCR depth and breadth did not differ between schedules. Samples from vaccinated people were obtained from the UK trials COV001 and COV002, which included a single-blind randomized controlled phase 2/3 trial of AZD1222 (ChAdOx1 nCoV-19) in healthy adults. For TCRbeta chain sequencing, PBMC samples were collected from trial participants at day 0 and at day 28 after the second dose. Here is what the overall study found, with its caveats: The whole spike protein was spanned by vaccine-associated CD4 TCRs, and dominant responses were seen in regions 160-218 and 743-854. Conclusions about previously exposed vaccinees are limited, since just five to seven AZD1222 recipients were seropositive for SARS-CoV-2 at baseline. The 56-69-year group was small, and its depth increase did not reach significance, likely because of low power. Participants were mostly white British, with more females than males. The authors suggested clonal diversity may have been underestimated. Because no day 14 peak-response samples were available, the repertoires could be characterized only after the peak T cell response. A significant rise in spike-specific TCR breadth and depth was observed after two AZD1222 doses relative to day 0 and relative to MenACWY recipients. Epitopes outside the regions mutated in the B.1.351 and B.1.1.7 variants were reportedly recognized by nearly half of the unique spike-specific TCRs.

The CDR3 regions of human TCRbeta chains were analyzed by immunosequencing. The original pipeline was this. Repertoire TCRs were checked for matches against a reference library of SARS-CoV-2-specific TCRs that had been generated using the MIRA antigen-specificity platform. Breadth was defined as the fraction of unique TCRs that were SARS-CoV-2-associated, and depth was defined as the fraction of total T cells that were SARS-CoV-2-associated. Each spike-specific TCR was assigned to its reactive spike region and to a CD4 or CD8 class using the MIRA data. Log10-transformed breadth and depth values were compared by one-way ANOVA with Sidak's multiple comparisons tests. What TCRdb holds here is the immuneACCESS table cut down to in-frame rearrangements. Part of the clones is not present; checked against another copy, under half of the missing clones reflect an unresolved V gene, and the others are unexplained. That table gives V, J and clone size, and the DNA gave D and trimming. Recorded for this sample are approximately 270,000 clones; 94% of them occurred a single time. Approximately 0.52% of the sample lies in the top ten.

As to this clone: It lacks a known antigen. Per-base quality was not reported, and no clone a single base away is much larger than it.

The chain joins TRBV19 to TRBJ1-1; too little of a D gene remains to name it. Sequenced here: peripheral blood, sampled 28 days after the second AZD1222 dose. This TCR was sampled from an adult who received the AZD1222 COVID-19 vaccine. The base sequence is TGTGCCAGTGCCTCGTACGGGGTTAGAGCTTTCTTT. This is translated as CASASYGVRAFF. The reference TRBV19 and TRBJ1-1 proteins fill in what lies around the CDR3, so the full variable domain reads DGGITQSPKYLFRKEGQNVTLSCEQNLNHDAMYWYRQDPGQGLRLIYYSQIVNDFQKGDIAEGYSVSREKKESFPLTVTSAQKNPTAFYLCASASYGVRAFFGQGTRLTVV.